Reported below is one T cell receptor beta chain. Its matching antigen is unknown. TCRdb's copy holds only in-frame clones and misses some; the assay was immunoSEQ multiplex PCR. Here the sample spans nearly 2 million clones, approximately 95% being singletons. The CDR3 extends over 14 amino acids. Germline V lookup: CDR1 LGHNA, CDR2 YSLEER. V lost 2 bases and J lost 3, with 8 bases in between. The data were obtained in a study of shared clonotypes between healthy human individuals. Selected positively for CCR7 and CD45RO-negative, naive CD8 cells excluded terminally differentiated effector memory CD45RA+ cells. Notes on the study in general: Only blood samples were collected, and tissue repertoires likely differ. Larger richness was generally estimated for naive than memory subsets. Depth was large, yet rarefaction showed that sorted-subset sequencing was incomplete.

This chain links TRBV4-3 with TRBJ2-1, with D tentatively TRBD2 (6 bases). The TCR sequence derives from a man younger than 35 in good health. Sample: naive CD8+ T cells sorted from blood. The DNA of the CDR3 is TGCGCCAGCAGCCAACCGGGACTCTACAATGAGCAGTTCTTC. Its protein is CASSQPGLYNEQFF.